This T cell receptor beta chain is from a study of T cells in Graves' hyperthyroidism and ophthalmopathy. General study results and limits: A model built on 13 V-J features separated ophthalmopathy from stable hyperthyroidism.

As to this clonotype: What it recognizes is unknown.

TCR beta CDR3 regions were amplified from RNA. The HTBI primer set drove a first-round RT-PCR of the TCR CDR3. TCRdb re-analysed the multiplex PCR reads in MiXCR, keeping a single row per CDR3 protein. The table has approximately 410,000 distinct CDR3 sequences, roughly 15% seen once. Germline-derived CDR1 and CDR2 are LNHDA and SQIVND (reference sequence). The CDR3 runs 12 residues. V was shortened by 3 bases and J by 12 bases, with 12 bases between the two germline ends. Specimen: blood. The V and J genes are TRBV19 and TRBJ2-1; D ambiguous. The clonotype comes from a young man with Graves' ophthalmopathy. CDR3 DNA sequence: TGTGCCAGTAGTATTGGTGACGCGAGGCAGTTCTTC. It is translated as CASSIGDARQFF.